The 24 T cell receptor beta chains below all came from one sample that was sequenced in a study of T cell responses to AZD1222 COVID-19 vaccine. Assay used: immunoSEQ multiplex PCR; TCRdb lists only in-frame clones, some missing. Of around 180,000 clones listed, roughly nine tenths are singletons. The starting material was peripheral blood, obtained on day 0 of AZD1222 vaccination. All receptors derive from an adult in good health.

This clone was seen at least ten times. CDR3 coding DNA: TGCGCCAGCAGCTCAGGACGGGCTGACGAAAAACTGTTTTTT. Translated, it gives CASSSGRADEKLFF. The rearrangement uses TRBV5-1 and TRBJ1-4; no clear D. CDR1 and CDR2 (germline): SGHRS, YFSETQ. The CDR3 sequence is 14 residues long. V lost 3 bases and J 8 bases, leaving 14 bases between the germline ends.

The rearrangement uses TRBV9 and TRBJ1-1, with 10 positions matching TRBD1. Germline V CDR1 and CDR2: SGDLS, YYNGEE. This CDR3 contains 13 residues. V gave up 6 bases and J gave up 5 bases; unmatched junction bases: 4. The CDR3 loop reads CASTTGGRTEAFF. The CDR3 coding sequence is TGTGCCAGCACGACAGGGGGCAGAACTGAAGCTTTCTTT.

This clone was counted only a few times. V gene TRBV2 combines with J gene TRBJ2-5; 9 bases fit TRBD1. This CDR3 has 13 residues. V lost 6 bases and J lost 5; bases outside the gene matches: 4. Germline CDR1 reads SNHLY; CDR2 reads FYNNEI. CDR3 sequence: CASRGTGRETQYF. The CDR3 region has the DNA TGTGCCAGCAGAGGGACAGGGAGGGAGACCCAGTACTTC. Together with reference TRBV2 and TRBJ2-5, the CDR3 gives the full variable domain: EPEVTQTPSHQVTQMGQEVILRCVPISNHLYFYWYRQILGQKVEFLVSFYNNEISEKSEIFDDQFSVERPDGSNFTLKIRSTKLEDSAMYFCASRGTGRETQYFGPGTRLLVL.

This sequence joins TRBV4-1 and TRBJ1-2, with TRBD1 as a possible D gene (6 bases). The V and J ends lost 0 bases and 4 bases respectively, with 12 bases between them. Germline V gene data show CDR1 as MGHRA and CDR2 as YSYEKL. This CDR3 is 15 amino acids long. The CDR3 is CASSQDNGQSYGYTF. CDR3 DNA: TGCGCCAGCAGCCAAGATAACGGACAGTCCTATGGCTACACCTTC.

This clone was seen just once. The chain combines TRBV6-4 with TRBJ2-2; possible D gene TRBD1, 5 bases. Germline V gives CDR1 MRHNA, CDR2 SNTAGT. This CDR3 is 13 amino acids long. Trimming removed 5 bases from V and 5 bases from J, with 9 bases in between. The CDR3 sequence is CASSNQGTGELFF. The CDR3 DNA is TGTGCCAGCAGTAACCAGGGAACCGGGGAGCTGTTTTTT.

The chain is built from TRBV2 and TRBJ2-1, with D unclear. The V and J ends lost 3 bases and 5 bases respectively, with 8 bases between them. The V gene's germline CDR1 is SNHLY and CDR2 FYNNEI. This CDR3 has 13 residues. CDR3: CASSDSWDNEQFF. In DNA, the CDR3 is TGTGCCAGCAGTGATTCTTGGGACAATGAGCAGTTCTTC.

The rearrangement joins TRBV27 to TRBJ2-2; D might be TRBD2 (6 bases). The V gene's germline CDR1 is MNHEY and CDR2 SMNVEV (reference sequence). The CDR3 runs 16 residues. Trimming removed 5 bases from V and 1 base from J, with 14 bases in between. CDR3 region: CASSPQRARNTGELFF. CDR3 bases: TGTGCCAGCAGTCCTCAGCGGGCACGGAACACCGGGGAGCTGTTTTTT.

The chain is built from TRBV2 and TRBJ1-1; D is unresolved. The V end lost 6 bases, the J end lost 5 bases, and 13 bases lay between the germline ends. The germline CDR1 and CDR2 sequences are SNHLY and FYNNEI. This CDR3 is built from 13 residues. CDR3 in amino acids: CASSNRAETEAFF. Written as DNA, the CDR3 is TGTGCCAGCAGCAACCGGGCTGAAACTGAAGCTTTCTTT.

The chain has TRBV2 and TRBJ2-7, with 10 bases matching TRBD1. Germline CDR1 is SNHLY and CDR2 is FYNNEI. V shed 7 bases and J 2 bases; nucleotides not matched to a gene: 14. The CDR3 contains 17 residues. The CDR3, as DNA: TGTGCCAGCAAGGGGACAGGGGTTAAGTGGGGGGCCTACGAGCAGTACTTC. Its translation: CASKGTGVKWGAYEQYF.

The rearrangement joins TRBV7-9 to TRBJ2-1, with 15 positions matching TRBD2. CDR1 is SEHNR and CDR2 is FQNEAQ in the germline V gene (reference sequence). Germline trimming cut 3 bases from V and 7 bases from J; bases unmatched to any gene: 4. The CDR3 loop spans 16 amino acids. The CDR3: CASSFRTSGRENEQFF. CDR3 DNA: TGTGCCAGCAGCTTCCGGACTAGCGGGAGGGAGAATGAGCAGTTCTTC.

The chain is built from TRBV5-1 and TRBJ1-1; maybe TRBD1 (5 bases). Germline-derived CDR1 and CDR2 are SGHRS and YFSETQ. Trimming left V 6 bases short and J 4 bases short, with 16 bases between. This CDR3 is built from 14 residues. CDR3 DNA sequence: TGCGCCAGCACGAGCAGGGACCCGAGCACTGAAGCTTTCTTT. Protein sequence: CASTSRDPSTEAFF.

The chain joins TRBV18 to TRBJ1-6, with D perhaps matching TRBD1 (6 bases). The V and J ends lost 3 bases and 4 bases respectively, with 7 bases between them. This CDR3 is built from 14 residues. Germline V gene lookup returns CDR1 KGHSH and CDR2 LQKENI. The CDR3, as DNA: TGTGCCAGCTCACCCGACAGGTATAATTCACCCCTCCACTTT. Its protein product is CASSPDRYNSPLHF.

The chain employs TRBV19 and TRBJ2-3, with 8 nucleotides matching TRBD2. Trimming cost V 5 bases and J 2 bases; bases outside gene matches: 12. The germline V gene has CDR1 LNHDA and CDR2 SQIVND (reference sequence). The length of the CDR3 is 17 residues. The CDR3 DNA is TGTGCCAGTAGTCTCTCTTTGCGGGAGGCCTCCACAGATACGCAGTATTTT. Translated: CASSLSLREASTDTQYF.

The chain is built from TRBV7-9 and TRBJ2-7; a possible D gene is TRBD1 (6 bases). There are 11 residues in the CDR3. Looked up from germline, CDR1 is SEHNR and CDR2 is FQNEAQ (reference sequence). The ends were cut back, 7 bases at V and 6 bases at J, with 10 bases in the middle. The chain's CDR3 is CASTRGGEQYF. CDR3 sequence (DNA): TGTGCCAGCACCCGAGGGGGCGAGCAGTACTTC.

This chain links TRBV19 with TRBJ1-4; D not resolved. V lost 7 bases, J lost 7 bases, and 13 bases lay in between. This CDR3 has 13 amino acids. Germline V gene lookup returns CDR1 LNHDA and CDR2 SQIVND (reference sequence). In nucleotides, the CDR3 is TGTGCCAGTACCCCCCGCGGCCCTGAAAAACTGTTTTTT. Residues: CASTPRGPEKLFF.

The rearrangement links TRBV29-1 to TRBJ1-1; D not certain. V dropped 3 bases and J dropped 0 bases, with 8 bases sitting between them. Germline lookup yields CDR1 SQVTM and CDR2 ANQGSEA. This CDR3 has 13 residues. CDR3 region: CSVEGQVNTEAFF. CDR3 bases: TGCAGCGTTGAGGGCCAGGTGAACACTGAAGCTTTCTTT.

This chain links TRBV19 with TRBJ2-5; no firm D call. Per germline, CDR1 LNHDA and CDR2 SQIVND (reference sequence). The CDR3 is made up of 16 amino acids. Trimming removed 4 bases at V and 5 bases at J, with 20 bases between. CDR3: CASSTRMDGVGETQYF. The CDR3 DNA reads TGTGCCAGTAGTACCAGAATGGACGGCGTCGGGGAGACCCAGTACTTC.

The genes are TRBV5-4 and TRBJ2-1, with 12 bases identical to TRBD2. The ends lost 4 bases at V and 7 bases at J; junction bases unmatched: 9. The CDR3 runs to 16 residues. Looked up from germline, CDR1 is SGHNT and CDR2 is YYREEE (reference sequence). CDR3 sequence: CASSLGLAGQVNEQFF. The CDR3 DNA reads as TGTGCCAGCAGCCTCGGACTAGCGGGACAAGTGAATGAGCAGTTCTTC.

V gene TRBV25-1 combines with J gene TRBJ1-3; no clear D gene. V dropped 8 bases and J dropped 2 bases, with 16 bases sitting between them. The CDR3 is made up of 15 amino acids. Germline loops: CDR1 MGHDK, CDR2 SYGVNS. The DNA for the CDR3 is TGTGCCAGCCCTCCCTTCCCCGGAACTGGAAACACCATATATTTT. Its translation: CASPPFPGTGNTIYF. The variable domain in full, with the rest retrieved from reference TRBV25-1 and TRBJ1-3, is EADIYQTPRYLVIGTGKKITLECSQTMGHDKMYWYQQDPGMELHLIHYSYGVNSTEKGDLSSESTVSRIRTEHFPLTLESARPSHTSQYLCASPPFPGTGNTIYFGEGSWLTVV.

CDR3 region: CASSPRGATTDTQYF. The CDR3 DNA reads as TGTGCCAGCTCACCCCGGGGAGCGACCACAGATACGCAGTATTTT. This rearrangement joins TRBV18 to TRBJ2-3, with D possibly matching TRBD2 (5 bases). CDR3 length: 15 amino acids. Looked up from germline, CDR1 is KGHSH and CDR2 is LQKENI. The V and J ends lost 3 bases and 2 bases respectively, with 12 bases between them.

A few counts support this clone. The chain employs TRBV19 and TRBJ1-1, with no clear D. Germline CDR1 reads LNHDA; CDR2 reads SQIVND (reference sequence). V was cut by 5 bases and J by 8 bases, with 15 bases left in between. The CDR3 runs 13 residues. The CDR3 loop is CASSASIGREAFF. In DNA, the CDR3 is TGTGCCAGTAGTGCCTCGATTGGAAGAGAAGCTTTCTTT.

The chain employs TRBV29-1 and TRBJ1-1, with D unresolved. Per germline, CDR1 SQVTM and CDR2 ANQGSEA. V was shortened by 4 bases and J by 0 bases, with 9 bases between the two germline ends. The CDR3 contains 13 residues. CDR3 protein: CSVVGELNTEAFF. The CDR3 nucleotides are TGCAGCGTTGTCGGGGAGTTGAACACTGAAGCTTTCTTT.

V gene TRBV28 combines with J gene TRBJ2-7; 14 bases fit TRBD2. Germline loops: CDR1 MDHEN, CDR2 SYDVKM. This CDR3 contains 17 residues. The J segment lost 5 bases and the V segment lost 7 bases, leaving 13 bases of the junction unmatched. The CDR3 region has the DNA TGTGCCAGCAATTTGGGGCTCGGGACTAGCGGGAGCCACGAGCAGTACTTC. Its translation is CASNLGLGTSGSHEQYF. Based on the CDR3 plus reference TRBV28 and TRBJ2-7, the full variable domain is DVKVTQSSRYLVKRTGEKVFLECVQDMDHENMFWYRQDPGLGLRLIYFSYDVKMKEKGDIPEGYSVSREKKERFSLILESASTNQTSMYLCASNLGLGTSGSHEQYFGPGTRLTVT.

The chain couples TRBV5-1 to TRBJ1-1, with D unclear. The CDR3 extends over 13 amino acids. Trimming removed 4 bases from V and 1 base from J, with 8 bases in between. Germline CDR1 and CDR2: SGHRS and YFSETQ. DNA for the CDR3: TGCGCCAGCAGCCCGGACGGGAACACTGAAGCTTTCTTT. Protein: CASSPDGNTEAFF.